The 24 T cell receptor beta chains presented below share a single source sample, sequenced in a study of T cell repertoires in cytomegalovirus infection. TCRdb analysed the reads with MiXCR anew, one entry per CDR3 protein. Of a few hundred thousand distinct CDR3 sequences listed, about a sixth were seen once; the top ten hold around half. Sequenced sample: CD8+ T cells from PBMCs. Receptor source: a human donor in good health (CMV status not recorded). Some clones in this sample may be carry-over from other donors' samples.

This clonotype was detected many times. The CDR3 protein is CASSEGGLGQPQHF. As DNA, the CDR3 is TGTGCCAGCAGCGAAGGGGGTTTGGGACAGCCCCAGCATTTT. V usage is TRBV7-8 and J usage is TRBJ1-5; D possibly corresponds to TRBD1 (6 bases). The CDR3 loop spans 14 amino acids. Per the germline V gene, CDR1 is SGHVS and CDR2 is FQNEAQ. Trimming removed 5 bases from V and 7 bases from J, with 15 bases in between.

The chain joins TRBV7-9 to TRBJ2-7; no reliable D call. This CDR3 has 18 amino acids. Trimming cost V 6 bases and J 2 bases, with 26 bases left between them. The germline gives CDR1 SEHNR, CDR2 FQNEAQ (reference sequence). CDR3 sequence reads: CASRALNPEVDQPYEQYF. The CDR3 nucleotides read TGTGCCAGCAGAGCCTTAAACCCTGAAGTGGACCAACCCTACGAGCAGTACTTC. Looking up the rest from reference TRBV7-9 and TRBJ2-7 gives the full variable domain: DTGVSQNPRHKITKRGQNVTFRCDPISEHNRLYWYRQTLGQGPEFLTYFQNEAQLEKSRLLSDRFSAERPKGSFSTLEIQRTEQGDSAMYLCASRALNPEVDQPYEQYFGPGTRLTVT.

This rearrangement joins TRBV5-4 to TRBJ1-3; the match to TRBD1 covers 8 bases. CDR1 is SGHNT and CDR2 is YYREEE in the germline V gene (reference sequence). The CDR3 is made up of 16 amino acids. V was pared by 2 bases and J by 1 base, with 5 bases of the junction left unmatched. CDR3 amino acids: CASSFPDRESGNTIYF. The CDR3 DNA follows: TGTGCCAGCAGCTTCCCGGACAGGGAATCTGGAAACACCATATATTTT.

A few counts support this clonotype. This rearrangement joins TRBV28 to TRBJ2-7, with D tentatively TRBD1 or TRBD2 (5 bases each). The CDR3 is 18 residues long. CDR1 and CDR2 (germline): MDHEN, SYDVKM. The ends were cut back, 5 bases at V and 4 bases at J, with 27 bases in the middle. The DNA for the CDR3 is TGTGCCAGCAGTCATCATTTATACTCCGGGACGCTTAATTACGAGCAGTACTTC. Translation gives CASSHHLYSGTLNYEQYF.

The CDR3 protein is CASSLFKGNTEAFF. The CDR3 coding sequence is TGCGCCAGCAGCTTGTTTAAGGGGAACACTGAAGCTTTCTTT. The chain carries TRBV5-1 and TRBJ1-1, with D hard to call. Trimming pared 1 base from V and 1 base from J, leaving 8 bases between. CDR1 is SGHRS and CDR2 is YFSETQ in the germline V gene. There are 14 residues in the CDR3.

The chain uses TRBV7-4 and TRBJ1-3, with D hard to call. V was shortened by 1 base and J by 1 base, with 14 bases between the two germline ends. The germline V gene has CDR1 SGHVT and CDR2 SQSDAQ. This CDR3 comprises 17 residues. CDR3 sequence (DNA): TGTGCCAGCAGCTTAGTCTTGGTTCCGGAGTCTGGAAACACCATATATTTT. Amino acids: CASSLVLVPESGNTIYF.

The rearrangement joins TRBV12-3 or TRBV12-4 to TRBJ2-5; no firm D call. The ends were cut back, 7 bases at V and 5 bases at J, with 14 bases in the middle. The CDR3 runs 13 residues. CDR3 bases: TGTGCCAGCACCCGTTTAGGGAAGGAGACCCAGTACTTC. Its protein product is CASTRLGKETQYF.

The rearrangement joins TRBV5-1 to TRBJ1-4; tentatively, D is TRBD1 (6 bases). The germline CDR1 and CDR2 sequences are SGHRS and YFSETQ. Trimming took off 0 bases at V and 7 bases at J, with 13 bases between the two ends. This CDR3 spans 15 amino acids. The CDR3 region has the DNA TGCGCCAGCAGCTTGGAGGATGGGGGGCCTGAAAAACTGTTTTTT. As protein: CASSLEDGGPEKLFF.

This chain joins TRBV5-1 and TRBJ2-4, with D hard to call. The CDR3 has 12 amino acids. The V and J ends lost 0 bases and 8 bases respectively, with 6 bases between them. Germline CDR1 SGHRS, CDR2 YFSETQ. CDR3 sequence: CASSLDLDIQYF. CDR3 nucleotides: TGCGCCAGCAGCTTGGATTTGGACATTCAGTACTTC.

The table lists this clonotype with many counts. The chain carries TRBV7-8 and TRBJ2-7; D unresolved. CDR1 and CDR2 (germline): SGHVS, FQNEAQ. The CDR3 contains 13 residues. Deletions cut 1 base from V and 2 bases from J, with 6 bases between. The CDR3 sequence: CASSLDSPYEQYF. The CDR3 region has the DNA TGTGCCAGCAGCTTAGATTCGCCCTACGAGCAGTACTTC.

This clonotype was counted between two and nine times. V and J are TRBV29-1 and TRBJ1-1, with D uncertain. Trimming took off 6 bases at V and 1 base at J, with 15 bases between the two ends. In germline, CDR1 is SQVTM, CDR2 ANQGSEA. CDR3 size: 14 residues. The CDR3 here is CSVRRPEPNTEAFF. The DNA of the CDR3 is TGCAGCGTGAGGAGACCAGAGCCGAACACTGAAGCTTTCTTT.

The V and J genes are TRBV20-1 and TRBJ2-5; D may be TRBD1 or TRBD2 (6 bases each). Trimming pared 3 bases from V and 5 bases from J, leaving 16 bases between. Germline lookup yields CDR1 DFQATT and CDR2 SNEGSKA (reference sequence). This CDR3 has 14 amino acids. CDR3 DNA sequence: TGCAGTGCTAGGGCCCCGGGGGCGGAGGAGACCCAGTACTTC. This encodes CSARAPGAEETQYF.

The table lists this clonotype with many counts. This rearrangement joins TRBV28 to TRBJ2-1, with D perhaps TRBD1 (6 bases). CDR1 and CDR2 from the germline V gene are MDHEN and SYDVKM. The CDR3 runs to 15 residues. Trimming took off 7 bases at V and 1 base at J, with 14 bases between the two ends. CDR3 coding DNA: TGTGCCAGCAATATAAAAGACAGGTCCTACAATGAGCAGTTCTTC. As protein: CASNIKDRSYNEQFF.

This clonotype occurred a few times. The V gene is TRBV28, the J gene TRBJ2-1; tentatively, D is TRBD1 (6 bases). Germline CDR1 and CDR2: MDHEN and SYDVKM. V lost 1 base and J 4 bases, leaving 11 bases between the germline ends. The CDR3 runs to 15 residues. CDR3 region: CASSLSPDRYNEQFF. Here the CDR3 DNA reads TGTGCCAGCAGTTTATCCCCGGACAGATACAATGAGCAGTTCTTC.

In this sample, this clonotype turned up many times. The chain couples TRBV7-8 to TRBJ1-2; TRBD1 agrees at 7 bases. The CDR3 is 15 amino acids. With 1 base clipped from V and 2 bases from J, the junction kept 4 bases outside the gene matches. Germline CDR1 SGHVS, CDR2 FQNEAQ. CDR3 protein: CASSLVAGGNYGYTF. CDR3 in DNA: TGTGCCAGCAGCTTAGTGGCAGGGGGGAACTATGGCTACACCTTC.

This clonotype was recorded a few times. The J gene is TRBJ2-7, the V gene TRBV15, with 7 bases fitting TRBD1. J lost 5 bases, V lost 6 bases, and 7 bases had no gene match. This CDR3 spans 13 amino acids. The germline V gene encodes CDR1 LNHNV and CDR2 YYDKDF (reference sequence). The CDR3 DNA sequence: TGTGCCACCAGAATCAGGGGGTTCAACGAGCAGTACTTC. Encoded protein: CATRIRGFNEQYF. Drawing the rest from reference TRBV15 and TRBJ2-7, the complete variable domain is DAMVIQNPRYQVTQFGKPVTLSCSQTLNHNVMYWYQQKSSQAPKLLFHYYDKDFNNEADTPDNFQSRRPNTSFCFLDIRSPGLGDTAMYLCATRIRGFNEQYFGPGTRLTVT.

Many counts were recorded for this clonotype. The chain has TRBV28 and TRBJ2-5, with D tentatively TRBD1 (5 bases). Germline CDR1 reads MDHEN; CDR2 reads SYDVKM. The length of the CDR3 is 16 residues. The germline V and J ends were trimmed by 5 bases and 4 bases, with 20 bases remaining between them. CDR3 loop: CASSPMGLGEGETQYF. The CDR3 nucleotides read TGTGCCAGCAGTCCTATGGGCTTAGGGGAAGGAGAGACCCAGTACTTC.

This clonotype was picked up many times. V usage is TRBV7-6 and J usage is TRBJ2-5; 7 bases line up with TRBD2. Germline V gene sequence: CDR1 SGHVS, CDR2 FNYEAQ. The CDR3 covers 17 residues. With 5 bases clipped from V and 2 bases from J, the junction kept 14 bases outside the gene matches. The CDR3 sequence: CASSQRAGERTQETQYF. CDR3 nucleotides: TGTGCCAGCAGCCAGAGGGCGGGGGAACGGACACAAGAGACCCAGTACTTC. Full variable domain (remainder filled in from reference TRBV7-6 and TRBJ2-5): GAGVSQSPRYKVTKRGQDVALRCDPISGHVSLYWYRQALGQGPEFLTYFNYEAQQDKSGLPNDRFSAERPEGSISTLTIQRTEQRDSAMYRCASSQRAGERTQETQYFGPGTRLLVL.

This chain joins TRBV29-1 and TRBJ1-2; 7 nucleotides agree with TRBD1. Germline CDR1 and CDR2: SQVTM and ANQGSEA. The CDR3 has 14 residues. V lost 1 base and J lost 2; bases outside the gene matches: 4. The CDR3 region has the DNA TGCAGCGTTGAAGGGACAGGTCTCAACTATGGCTACACCTTC. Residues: CSVEGTGLNYGYTF.

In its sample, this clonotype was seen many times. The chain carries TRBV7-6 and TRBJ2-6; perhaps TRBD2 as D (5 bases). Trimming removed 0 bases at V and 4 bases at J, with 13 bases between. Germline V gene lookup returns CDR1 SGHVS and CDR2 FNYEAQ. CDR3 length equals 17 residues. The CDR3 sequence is CASSLAVWGAGANVLTF. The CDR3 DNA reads TGTGCCAGCAGCTTAGCTGTGTGGGGAGCAGGGGCCAACGTCCTGACTTTC.

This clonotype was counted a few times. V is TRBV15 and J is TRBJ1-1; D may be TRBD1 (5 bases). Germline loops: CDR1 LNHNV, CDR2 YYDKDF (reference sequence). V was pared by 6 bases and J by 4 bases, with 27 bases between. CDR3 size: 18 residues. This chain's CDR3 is CATSPSPYRRVETTEAFF. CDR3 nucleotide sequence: TGTGCCACCAGTCCATCACCCTACAGGAGGGTCGAGACCACTGAAGCTTTCTTT.

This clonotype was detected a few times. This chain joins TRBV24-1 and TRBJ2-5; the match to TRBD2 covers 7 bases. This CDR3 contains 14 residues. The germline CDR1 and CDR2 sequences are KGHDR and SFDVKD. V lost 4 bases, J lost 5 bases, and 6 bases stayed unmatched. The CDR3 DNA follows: TGTGCCACCAGTGACACAGCGGGGCGGGAGACCCAGTACTTC. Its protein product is CATSDTAGRETQYF.

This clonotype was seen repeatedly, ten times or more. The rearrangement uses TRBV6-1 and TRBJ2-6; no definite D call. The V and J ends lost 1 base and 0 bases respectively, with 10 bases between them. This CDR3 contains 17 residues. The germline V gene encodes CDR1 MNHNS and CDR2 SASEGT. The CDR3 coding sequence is TGTGCCAGCAGTGAAGGCCTAGTCCTCTCTGGGGCCAACGTCCTGACTTTC. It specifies CASSEGLVLSGANVLTF.

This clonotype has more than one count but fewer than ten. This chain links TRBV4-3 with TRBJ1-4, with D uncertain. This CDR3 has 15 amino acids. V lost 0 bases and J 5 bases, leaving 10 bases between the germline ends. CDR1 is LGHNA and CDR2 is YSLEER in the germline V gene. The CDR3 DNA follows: TGCGCCAGCAGCCAAGATATGAATATCAATGAAAAACTGTTTTTT. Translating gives CASSQDMNINEKLFF.